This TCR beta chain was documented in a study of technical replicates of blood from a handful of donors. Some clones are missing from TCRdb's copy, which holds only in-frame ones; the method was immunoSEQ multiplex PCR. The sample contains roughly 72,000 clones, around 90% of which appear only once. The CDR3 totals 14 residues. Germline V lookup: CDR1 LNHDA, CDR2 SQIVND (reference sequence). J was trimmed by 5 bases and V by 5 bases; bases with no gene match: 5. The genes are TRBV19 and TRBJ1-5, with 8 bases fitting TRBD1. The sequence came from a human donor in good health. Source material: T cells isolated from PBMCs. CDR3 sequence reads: CASSASGGHQPQHF. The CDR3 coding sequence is TGTGCCAGTAGTGCTTCAGGGGGCCATCAGCCCCAGCATTTT.